The source of this T cell receptor (beta chain) is a study of T cell responses to AZD1222 COVID-19 vaccine. Study outcomes and limitations: Regions 160-218 and 743-854 dominated among vaccine-associated CD4 TCRs spanning spike. No repertoire was sampled before or during the peak T cell response, only after it. Spike-specific TCR breadth rose after two AZD1222 doses, and depth rose as well.

Method: immunoSEQ multiplex PCR; TCRdb's copy keeps in-frame clones and lacks some. This table holds roughly 150,000 clones, nearly 95% found once. Points on this clone: As yet, its antigen is unknown.

This CDR3 region has 14 residues. The germline V gene encodes CDR1 MNHNY and CDR2 SVGAGI (reference sequence). The ends lost 8 bases at V and 6 bases at J; junction bases unmatched: 11. This chain joins TRBV6-6 and TRBJ2-7; 9 bases line up with TRBD2. Material: peripheral blood, obtained on day 0 of AZD1222 vaccination. This clonotype originated in an adult in good health. CDR3 DNA: TGTGCCAGCGGTCGGGCTAGCGGGACTCCCGAGCAGTACTTC. Translated: CASGRASGTPEQYF.